The 14 T cell receptor beta chains listed next were all sequenced from one sample in a study of blood T cells in healthy people across ages. PCR was performed a second time for 7 to 11 cycles using a sample-barcoded 5' primer and a J-beta primer mix. TCRdb itself ran the 5' RACE reads through MiXCR, one entry per CDR3 protein. The sample records 250,000 to 300,000 distinct CDR3 sequences, 25% to 30% being singletons. Specimen: blood. These receptors originate from a woman between 70 and 85 years old in good health.

J is TRBJ2-5 and V is TRBV7-2; 10 positions agree with TRBD2. The DNA matches TRBJ2-1 better at its end, which makes the J call doubtful. CDR1 is SGHTA, CDR2 FQGNSA, per germline. The CDR3 contains 15 residues. In DNA form, the CDR3 reads TGTGCCAGCAGCTCGGGACTAGCGACAGCCAATGAGCAGTTCTTC. Translating gives CASSSGLATANEQFF.

The genes are TRBV20-1 and TRBJ2-2; 8 bases are shared with TRBD1. CDR1 and CDR2 (germline): DFQATT, SNEGSKA (reference sequence). This CDR3 is 15 amino acids long. V shed 4 bases, J shed 6 bases, and the junction held 10 bases outside the gene matches. The CDR3 sequence: CSATTGTGEAGELFF. As DNA, the CDR3 is TGCAGTGCTACCACCGGGACAGGAGAGGCCGGGGAGCTGTTTTTT.

In this sample, this clonotype turned up a few times. V and J are TRBV5-1 and TRBJ2-3; 9 nucleotides line up with TRBD2. The CDR3 length is 15 residues. The junction had 3 bases not matched to a gene; V was cut back by 1 base and J by 3 bases. CDR1 and CDR2 from the germline V gene are SGHRS and YFSETQ. In DNA, the CDR3 is TGCGCCAGCAGCTTGCCCGGACTAGCGACAGATACGCAGTATTTT. Its translation: CASSLPGLATDTQYF.

Only a few counts were recorded for this clonotype. The chain links TRBV14 to TRBJ2-7; 8 bases align to TRBD2. This CDR3 has 16 amino acids. Germline-derived CDR1 and CDR2 are SGHDN and FVKESK. V lost 1 base, J lost 3 bases, and 8 bases stayed unmatched. The CDR3 reads CASSQGLAGAFYEQYF. CDR3 in DNA: TGTGCCAGCAGCCAAGGCCTAGCGGGTGCGTTCTACGAGCAGTACTTC. Full variable domain (missing parts from reference TRBV14 and TRBJ2-7): EAGVTQFPSHSVIEKGQTVTLRCDPISGHDNLYWYRRVMGKEIKFLLHFVKESKQDESGMPNNRFLAERTGGTYSTLKVQPAELEDSGVYFCASSQGLAGAFYEQYFGPGTRLTVT.

The rearrangement links TRBV7-2 to TRBJ1-4, with a possible D match to TRBD1 (6 bases). The CDR3 runs 12 residues. Germline-derived CDR1 and CDR2 are SGHTA and FQGNSA. Trimming took 10 bases from V and 8 from J, leaving 14 bases between them. CDR3 residues: CATQRGGEKLFF. In DNA form, the CDR3 reads TGTGCCACCCAGCGAGGGGGGGAAAAACTGTTTTTT.

The chain links TRBV20-1 to TRBJ2-7; 10 positions match TRBD2. CDR1 is DFQATT and CDR2 is SNEGSKA in the germline V gene (reference sequence). CDR3 size: 14 residues. After removal of 1 base from V and 5 bases from J, the junction contained 5 bases not matched to a gene. The CDR3 nucleotides read TGCAGTGCTAGAGTGTTAGGACTAGCGGACGAGCAGTACTTC. It translates to CSARVLGLADEQYF.

V and J are TRBV7-8 and TRBJ2-7; 11 nucleotides align to TRBD2. Trimming cost V 5 bases and J 7 bases; bases outside gene matches: 10. CDR1 is SGHVS and CDR2 is FQNEAQ in the germline V gene. The CDR3 contains 15 residues. For the CDR3, the DNA is TGTGCCAGCAGCCGTATGACTAGCGGGGAACCGGAGCAGTACTTC. As protein: CASSRMTSGEPEQYF.

There are a few counts of this clonotype. The chain employs TRBV7-6 and TRBJ2-2; TRBD2 matches 9 bases. Losses at the gene ends were 5 bases for V and 1 base for J; bases not matched to a gene: 17. From germline, CDR1 is SGHVS and CDR2 FNYEAQ. This CDR3 is built from 20 residues. The CDR3 bases are TGTGCCAGCAGCAGAGGATATAGTGGAGCGGGGGGTAGGAACACCGGGGAGCTGTTTTTT. Translating it yields CASSRGYSGAGGRNTGELFF.

At least ten counts were recorded for this clonotype. This chain links TRBV3-1 with TRBJ1-2; weak D call: TRBD1 (5 bases). Germline CDR1 and CDR2: LGHDT and YNNKEL (reference sequence). The V end was cut by 1 base, the J end by 2 bases, with 11 bases between. The CDR3 runs to 15 residues. For the CDR3, the DNA is TGTGCCAGCAGCCAAGGAGGCAGGGAGAACTATGGCTACACCTTC. Translation gives CASSQGGRENYGYTF.

The chain employs TRBV5-1 and TRBJ2-1; D possibly corresponds to TRBD1 (5 bases). The germline V and J ends were trimmed by 0 bases and 6 bases, with 10 bases remaining between them. The germline gives CDR1 SGHRS, CDR2 YFSETQ. The CDR3 length is 14 residues. For the CDR3, the DNA is TGCGCCAGCAGCTTGGCCGACAGAGCCAATGAGCAGTTCTTC. Protein: CASSLADRANEQFF.

The sample holds a few counts of this clonotype. The rearrangement joins TRBV5-1 to TRBJ2-1, with 8 bases matching TRBD2. After removal of 6 bases from V and 3 bases from J, the junction contained 5 bases not matched to a gene. CDR1 SGHRS and CDR2 YFSETQ come from the germline V gene. The CDR3 is made up of 14 amino acids. This chain's CDR3 is CASNSGIIYNEQFF. In DNA, the CDR3 is TGCGCCAGCAATAGCGGGATTATCTACAATGAGCAGTTCTTC.

This clonotype occurred once. An end of the junction does not agree with germline; a read error may underlie this. This chain links TRBV12-3 or TRBV12-4 with TRBJ2-3; D remains ambiguous. The CDR3 length is 14 residues. Here the CDR3 DNA reads TGTGCCAGCAGTCCGAGGACGCGACCAGATGCGCAGTATTTT. Protein sequence: CASSPRTRPDAQYF.

The rearrangement joins TRBV7-2 to TRBJ2-7; possible D gene TRBD2, 5 bases. This CDR3 has 15 amino acids. V dropped 5 bases and J dropped 4 bases, with 18 bases sitting between them. Germline CDR1 reads SGHTA; CDR2 reads FQGNSA. The CDR3 nucleotides are TGTGCCAGCAGCGAGGACTCCCTACCCCTTTACGAGCAGTACTTC. Translating gives CASSEDSLPLYEQYF.

This chain connects TRBV29-1 to TRBJ1-2; D is perhaps TRBD1 (5 bases). CDR1 SQVTM and CDR2 ANQGSEA come from the germline V gene. The CDR3 is 14 residues long. DNA for the CDR3: TGCACGGTGGGGGGGGAAGACCAAGGTTATGGCTACACCTTC. Its protein product is CTVGGEDQGYGYTF.